Below, 5 T cell receptor beta chains from the same sample are listed, as sequenced in a study of blood T cells in healthy people across ages. Together with a sample-barcoded 5' primer, a J-beta primer mix was included in a second PCR lasting roughly 6 to 12 cycles. TCRdb called the 5' RACE reads again in MiXCR, with one record for every CDR3 protein. The data hold 630,000 or so distinct CDR3 sequences, with approximately 30% observed a single time. What was sequenced was blood. These receptors were obtained from a woman older than 75 in good health.

This clonotype has just a few counts. The gene calls are TRBV6-2 or TRBV6-3 and TRBJ1-5; D remains unclear. Germline CDR1 is MNHEY and CDR2 is SVGEGT. The CDR3 extends over 17 amino acids. The V end lost 5 bases, the J end lost 0 bases, and 17 bases lay between the germline ends. The CDR3 region is CASSLTSTRYSNQPQHF. The CDR3 DNA is TGTGCCAGCAGTCTTACATCGACGAGATATAGCAATCAGCCCCAGCATTTT.

The sample holds many counts of this clonotype. The rearrangement uses TRBV9 and TRBJ2-2; D gene ambiguous. The CDR3 covers 15 residues. In germline, CDR1 is SGDLS, CDR2 YYNGEE. Deletions cut 2 bases from V and 4 bases from J, with 12 bases between. The CDR3 DNA is TGTGCCAGCAGCGTGGGTGGCAGGACCACCGGGGAGCTGTTTTTT. It encodes CASSVGGRTTGELFF.

This clonotype has more than one count but fewer than ten. For the CDR3, the DNA is TGTGCCAGCAGCGCCAGCCGGGTAACCACCGGGGAGCTGTTTTTT. This translates into CASSASRVTTGELFF. The chain recombines TRBV7-2 with TRBJ2-2, with D hard to call. Trimming pared 5 bases from V and 4 bases from J, leaving 14 bases between. Germline V gives CDR1 SGHTA, CDR2 FQGNSA. There are 15 residues in the CDR3.

V usage is TRBV5-4 and J usage is TRBJ2-3; unclear D gene. Trimming left V 3 bases short and J 2 bases short, with 10 bases between. From germline, CDR1 is SGHNT and CDR2 YYREEE (reference sequence). The CDR3 consists of 14 residues. The CDR3 DNA sequence: TGTGCCAGCAGCTCCACGGCCACCACAGATACGCAGTATTTT. Translating gives CASSSTATTDTQYF.

The chain is built from TRBV7-2 and TRBJ2-7; D possibly corresponds to TRBD2 (6 bases). V was clipped by 1 base and J by 0 bases, with 16 bases between them. From germline, CDR1 is SGHTA and CDR2 FQGNSA. This CDR3 spans 17 amino acids. DNA of the CDR3: TGTGCCAGCAGCTTAGTTGGAGGGTTGGAAAGCTCCTACGAGCAGTACTTC. Its protein is CASSLVGGLESSYEQYF.